This T cell receptor beta chain is from a study of cytomegalovirus exposure and HLA in healthy donors (dated by TCRdb to 2016 to 2017). Concerning the study at large: The 500 to 800 repertoires of the first cohort and the roughly 110 validation repertoires were produced on the same platform, according to a later analysis. The study aimed to test whether cataloging public T cell receptors could reveal signatures of past pathogen exposure. A separate validation cohort of over a hundred different subjects was used in addition to the approximately 700-subject first cohort. To predict cytomegalovirus infection status, the study combined high-throughput TCR immunosequencing, statistical association of individual TCRs with disease status, and machine learning. Findings and caveats that apply to the study as a whole: It was suggested by the authors that the approach could potentially be generalized to other disease states and immunological phenotypes. Subsequent analysis determined that TCRs grouped into clusters in the first cohort also showed a tendency toward co-occurrence across the roughly 120 validation repertoires, and approximately 93% of cluster scores exceeded 0. Most TCR sequences were observed very rarely across donors, whereas some public TCRs were present in many individuals. A few of the identified cytomegalovirus-associated TCR beta chains were confirmed in vitro to be specific for cytomegalovirus antigens. A later analysis had no HLA typing for the validation cohort, so co-occurrence there was scored across all 130 or so repertoires. The classifier was reported to diagnose cytomegalovirus status with high specificity and sensitivity in both the original and validation cohorts. In the study, approximately 160 TCR beta chains were listed as associated with cytomegalovirus.

The CDR3 holds 16 amino acids from the cysteine to the phenylalanine. The sequence is cut down to CDR3 DNA, 48 bases in frame from base 1. V ends up 0 bases short and J 7 bases short, with an unmatched junction base count of 9. CDR1 and CDR2, per the germline V gene, are SGHDT and YYEEEE. The method behind the library was the immunoSEQ multiplex PCR assay. Per the source publication's procedure: To diagnose cytomegalovirus status from the catalog of TCR beta chain sequences, a statistical classification framework was built. The immuneACCESS repertoire file appears here via TCRdb, limited to in-frame rearrangements. These files lack a portion of the clones; in checked studies, under half of the deficit traces to unresolved V genes, and the cause of the others is not known. V and J calls and clone size are copied from that table; D and trimming were computed from the DNA. The sample table shows 250,000 to 350,000 clones, and 88% are seen once. The ten biggest clones cover about 0.85% of the sample.

The donors were included in the validation cohort of over a hundred subjects, a group kept apart from the roughly 670-subject first cohort. On this clone itself: No antigen is known for it. It has no much larger one-base neighbor in the sample; base qualities were not kept.

Sequencing used PBMCs. The receptor comes from a young woman in good health and CMV-seronegative. The V and J genes are TRBV5-6 and TRBJ2-2, with 7 bases matching TRBD2. CDR3 region: CASSLGLALDRGELFF. The DNA sequence is given as TGTGCCAGCAGCTTGGGACTAGCCCTGGATCGCGGGGAGCTGTTTTTT.